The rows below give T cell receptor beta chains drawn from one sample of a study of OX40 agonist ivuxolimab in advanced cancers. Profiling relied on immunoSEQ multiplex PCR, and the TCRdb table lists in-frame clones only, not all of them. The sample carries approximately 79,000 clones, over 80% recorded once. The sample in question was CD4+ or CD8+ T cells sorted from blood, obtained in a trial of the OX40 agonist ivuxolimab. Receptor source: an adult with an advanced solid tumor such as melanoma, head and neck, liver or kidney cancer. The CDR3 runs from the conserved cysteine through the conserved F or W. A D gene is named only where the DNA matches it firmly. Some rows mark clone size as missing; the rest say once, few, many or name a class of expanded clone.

CDR3 DNA: TGCGCCAGCAGTGAGTCGGGGCGTTGGGAGACCCAGTACTTC; CDR3 protein: CASSESGRWETQYF; D gene: NA; clone size: NA; CDR3 length: 14; V gene: TRBV10-1; J gene: TRBJ2-5
CDR3 DNA: TGTGCCGCGACGACAGGGGAGAGGTGTTGTGAGACTGAAGCTTTCTTT; CDR3 protein: CAATTGERCCETEAFF; D gene: TRBD1; clone size: NA; CDR3 length: 16; V gene: TRBV30; J gene: TRBJ1-1
CDR3 DNA: TGTGCCAGCAGTCCCCTAGCGGGGAGCTCCTACAATGAGCAGTTCTTC; CDR3 protein: CASSPLAGSSYNEQFF; D gene: TRBD2; clone size: NA; CDR3 length: 16; V gene: TRBV6-6; J gene: TRBJ2-1
CDR3 DNA: TGTGCCAGCAGCCAGACGATCTCTGGGGCCAACGTCCTGACTTTC; CDR3 protein: CASSQTISGANVLTF; D gene: NA; clone size: once; CDR3 length: 15; V gene: TRBV14; J gene: TRBJ2-6
CDR3 DNA: TGTGCCAGCAGTTGGGAAAGTCCGAACACTGAAGCTTTCTTT; CDR3 protein: CASSWESPNTEAFF; D gene: NA; clone size: NA; CDR3 length: 14; V gene: TRBV6-1; J gene: TRBJ1-1
CDR3 DNA: TGTGCCAGCAGCTTGTTGGTCTTGACAGGCAACTCTGGAAACACCATATATTTT; CDR3 protein: CASSLLVLTGNSGNTIYF; D gene: NA; clone size: NA; CDR3 length: 18; V gene: TRBV5-4; J gene: TRBJ1-3
CDR3 DNA: TGTGCCAGCAGCAGGGGCGGTGGTTCAAACATTCAGTACTTC; CDR3 protein: CASSRGGGSNIQYF; D gene: NA; clone size: NA; CDR3 length: 14; V gene: TRBV7-3; J gene: TRBJ2-4
CDR3 DNA: TGCGCCAGCAGTTCTCAAGGTGGCCTCTACGAGCAGTACTTC; CDR3 protein: CASSSQGGLYEQYF; D gene: NA; clone size: NA; CDR3 length: 14; V gene: TRBV5-1; J gene: TRBJ2-7
CDR3 DNA: TGTGCCAGCAGCTATAAAAGCACAGATACGCAGTATTTT; CDR3 protein: CASSYKSTDTQYF; D gene: NA; clone size: NA; CDR3 length: 13; V gene: TRBV27; J gene: TRBJ2-3
CDR3 DNA: TGTGCCAGCAGCTTACACAGGTCAACCACCATCCAGAACACCGGGGAGCTGTTTTTT; CDR3 protein: CASSLHRSTTIQNTGELFF; D gene: NA; clone size: NA; CDR3 length: 19; V gene: TRBV7-8; J gene: TRBJ2-2
CDR3 DNA: TGCGCCAGCAGCCGGACTAGCGGTAGCACAGATACGCAGTATTTT; CDR3 protein: CASSRTSGSTDTQYF; D gene: TRBD2; clone size: NA; CDR3 length: 15; V gene: TRBV5-1; J gene: TRBJ2-3
CDR3 DNA: TGCGCCAGCAGCCCCGGAGCCGGGCACGGGGAGCTGTTTTTT; CDR3 protein: CASSPGAGHGELFF; D gene: NA; clone size: NA; CDR3 length: 14; V gene: TRBV5-1; J gene: TRBJ2-2
CDR3 DNA: TGTGCCAGCAGTGCCCGACAGGGGCCATTCTATGGCTACACCTTC; CDR3 protein: CASSARQGPFYGYTF; D gene: TRBD1; clone size: NA; CDR3 length: 15; V gene: TRBV6-1; J gene: TRBJ1-2
CDR3 DNA: TGTGCCAGCAGCTCGGGACAGAAAATAAATCAGCCCCAGCATTTT; CDR3 protein: CASSSGQKINQPQHF; D gene: TRBD1; clone size: NA; CDR3 length: 15; V gene: TRBV5-8; J gene: TRBJ1-5
CDR3 DNA: TGCGCCAGCAGCCGCGGCGGGACTAGTACAGATACGCAGTATTTT; CDR3 protein: CASSRGGTSTDTQYF; D gene: TRBD2; clone size: few; CDR3 length: 15; V gene: TRBV4-1; J gene: TRBJ2-3
CDR3 DNA: TGTGCCAGCAGTTCGCAGGGTGATCAGCCCCAGCATTTT; CDR3 protein: CASSSQGDQPQHF; D gene: NA; clone size: NA; CDR3 length: 13; V gene: TRBV6-6; J gene: TRBJ1-5
CDR3 DNA: TGTGCCAGCAGTGAATATGCGACAGGGGCGACCTCCTACGAGCAGTACTTC; CDR3 protein: CASSEYATGATSYEQYF; D gene: TRBD1; clone size: few; CDR3 length: 17; V gene: TRBV6-1; J gene: TRBJ2-7
CDR3 DNA: TGTGCCAGCAGCATTACAGGGAACACTGAAGCTTTCTTT; CDR3 protein: CASSITGNTEAFF; D gene: NA; clone size: NA; CDR3 length: 13; V gene: TRBV7-2; J gene: TRBJ1-1
CDR3 DNA: TGTGCCAGCAGCTTAGGTTTGAGCGGGGCACAAGAGACCCAGTACTTC; CDR3 protein: CASSLGLSGAQETQYF; D gene: TRBD2; clone size: once; CDR3 length: 16; V gene: TRBV11-3; J gene: TRBJ2-5
CDR3 DNA: TGTGCCAGTAGCCTGGGCGATTCGAACACTGAAGCTTTCTTT; CDR3 protein: CASSLGDSNTEAFF; D gene: NA; clone size: NA; CDR3 length: 14; V gene: TRBV19; J gene: TRBJ1-1
CDR3 DNA: TGTGCCAGCTCACCAGTCCAGGCTGGGGCCAACGTCCTGACTTTC; CDR3 protein: CASSPVQAGANVLTF; D gene: NA; clone size: NA; CDR3 length: 15; V gene: TRBV18; J gene: TRBJ2-6
CDR3 DNA: TGTGCCAGCTCACGACAGGTTGGGGATGAAAAACTGTTTTTT; CDR3 protein: CASSRQVGDEKLFF; D gene: NA; clone size: NA; CDR3 length: 14; V gene: TRBV18; J gene: TRBJ1-4
CDR3 DNA: TGTGCCAGCAGCTTAGCCGGGGGGGCGGGGCGAAATACGCAGTATTTT; CDR3 protein: CASSLAGGAGRNTQYF; D gene: TRBD2; clone size: NA; CDR3 length: 16; V gene: TRBV7-2; J gene: TRBJ2-3
CDR3 DNA: TGTGCCAGCAGCCAGAGGACGGGGACAGGGTATGCCGGGGAGCTGTTTTTT; CDR3 protein: CASSQRTGTGYAGELFF; D gene: TRBD1; clone size: once; CDR3 length: 17; V gene: TRBV14; J gene: TRBJ2-2
CDR3 DNA: TGTGCCAGCAGCCACCGGACTAGCGGGGGGCCTGGGTATTTGTACGAGCAGTACTTC; CDR3 protein: CASSHRTSGGPGYLYEQYF; D gene: TRBD2; clone size: NA; CDR3 length: 19; V gene: TRBV11-2; J gene: TRBJ2-7
CDR3 DNA: TGTGCCAGCAGTTACATGACAGCCAGGGGCCAGTACTTC; CDR3 protein: CASSYMTARGQYF; D gene: NA; clone size: NA; CDR3 length: 13; V gene: TRBV6-6; J gene: TRBJ2-5
CDR3 DNA: TGTGCCAGCTCACTGCAGTATGGGGGAAACAATGAGCAGTTCTTC; CDR3 protein: CASSLQYGGNNEQFF; D gene: NA; clone size: NA; CDR3 length: 15; V gene: TRBV18; J gene: TRBJ2-1
CDR3 DNA: TGTGCCAGCAGCGCGGGACTAGCGGGGGGGCCGGTCGGCATTCAGTACTTC; CDR3 protein: CASSAGLAGGPVGIQYF; D gene: TRBD2; clone size: NA; CDR3 length: 17; V gene: TRBV7-8; J gene: TRBJ2-4
CDR3 DNA: TGTGCCAGCAGCTTAGATTCCGCCAGGGGCACAGATACGCAGTATTTT; CDR3 protein: CASSLDSARGTDTQYF; D gene: NA; clone size: NA; CDR3 length: 16; V gene: TRBV11-2; J gene: TRBJ2-3
CDR3 DNA: TGTGCCAGCAGTTTATTCGGGACAGGGGATCGGGATGAGCAGTTCTTC; CDR3 protein: CASSLFGTGDRDEQFF; D gene: TRBD1; clone size: NA; CDR3 length: 16; V gene: TRBV27; J gene: TRBJ2-1
CDR3 DNA: TGTGCCAGCAACCGGGGGGGGAGCAATCAGCCCCAGCATTTT; CDR3 protein: CASNRGGSNQPQHF; D gene: NA; clone size: NA; CDR3 length: 14; V gene: TRBV7-2; J gene: TRBJ1-5
CDR3 DNA: TGTGCCAGCCTCAGGGGGGCTCGGAGGTACTTC; CDR3 protein: CASLRGARRYF; D gene: NA; clone size: NA; CDR3 length: 11; V gene: TRBV7-4; J gene: TRBJ2-4
CDR3 DNA: TGTGCCAGCGGGGAGGGGAACACCGGGGAGCTGTTTTTT; CDR3 protein: CASGEGNTGELFF; D gene: TRBD2; clone size: NA; CDR3 length: 13; V gene: TRBV6-1; J gene: TRBJ2-2
CDR3 DNA: TGTGCCAGCAGTTTAGGGGCAGGGTACGAGCAGTACTTC; CDR3 protein: CASSLGAGYEQYF; D gene: NA; clone size: once; CDR3 length: 13; V gene: TRBV7-2; J gene: TRBJ2-7
CDR3 DNA: TGTGCCAGCAGGGAGACAGGGGTGAGCAATCAGCCCCAGCATTTT; CDR3 protein: CASRETGVSNQPQHF; D gene: TRBD1; clone size: NA; CDR3 length: 15; V gene: TRBV6-6; J gene: TRBJ1-5
CDR3 DNA: TGTGCCAGCAGCCGGGTAGCGGGCTCTGGAAACACCATATATTTT; CDR3 protein: CASSRVAGSGNTIYF; D gene: NA; clone size: NA; CDR3 length: 15; V gene: TRBV6-6; J gene: TRBJ1-3
CDR3 DNA: TGTGCCTGGAGTTCCGGGACTAGCGGACACAATGAGCAGTTCTTC; CDR3 protein: CAWSSGTSGHNEQFF; D gene: TRBD2; clone size: NA; CDR3 length: 15; V gene: TRBV30; J gene: TRBJ2-1
CDR3 DNA: TGCGCCAGCAGAAATCTCGCGGCGGGGGCCGACACCGGGGAGCTGTTTTTT; CDR3 protein: CASRNLAAGADTGELFF; D gene: NA; clone size: NA; CDR3 length: 17; V gene: TRBV5-1; J gene: TRBJ2-2
CDR3 DNA: TGTGCCAGCAGTACAGGGGGCTCTGGGGCCAACGTCCTGACTTTC; CDR3 protein: CASSTGGSGANVLTF; D gene: TRBD1; clone size: NA; CDR3 length: 15; V gene: TRBV28; J gene: TRBJ2-6
CDR3 DNA: TGTGCCAGCAGTGAAAGGTGGTCAGTCCACTCCTACGAGCAGTACTTC; CDR3 protein: CASSERWSVHSYEQYF; D gene: NA; clone size: NA; CDR3 length: 16; V gene: TRBV25-1; J gene: TRBJ2-7
CDR3 DNA: TGTGCCAGCAGCATACAGGTCGGAGGTAATGAAAAACTGTTTTTT; CDR3 protein: CASSIQVGGNEKLFF; D gene: NA; clone size: NA; CDR3 length: 15; V gene: TRBV9; J gene: TRBJ1-4
CDR3 DNA: TGTGCCAGCAGCGTACAGGGGTTCTCTGGAAACACCATATATTTT; CDR3 protein: CASSVQGFSGNTIYF; D gene: NA; clone size: NA; CDR3 length: 15; V gene: TRBV9; J gene: TRBJ1-3
CDR3 DNA: TGTGCCAGCAGCGACATCCCCTATGACGGTCGGTACACCTTC; CDR3 protein: CASSDIPYDGRYTF; D gene: NA; clone size: NA; CDR3 length: 14; V gene: TRBV6-4; J gene: TRBJ1-2
CDR3 DNA: TGTGCCAGCAGTTTTACAGGGGAACAAGAGACCCAGTACTTC; CDR3 protein: CASSFTGEQETQYF; D gene: TRBD1; clone size: NA; CDR3 length: 14; V gene: TRBV11-2; J gene: TRBJ2-5
CDR3 DNA: TGTGCCTGGAGTCATCGGACCGGGACAGGTCCCTACGAGCAGTACTTC; CDR3 protein: CAWSHRTGTGPYEQYF; D gene: TRBD1; clone size: once; CDR3 length: 16; V gene: TRBV30; J gene: TRBJ2-7
CDR3 DNA: TGCGCCAGCAGCCGCGTTATAGCGGGAGTTGAGAATGAGCAGTTCTTC; CDR3 protein: CASSRVIAGVENEQFF; D gene: TRBD2; clone size: NA; CDR3 length: 16; V gene: TRBV5-1; J gene: TRBJ2-1
CDR3 DNA: TGTGCCACCAGCAGAGATCCGGGGATCGGCAATCAGCCCCAGCATTTT; CDR3 protein: CATSRDPGIGNQPQHF; D gene: NA; clone size: NA; CDR3 length: 16; V gene: TRBV15; J gene: TRBJ1-5
CDR3 DNA: TGTGCCAGCAAATGGGCAGGGGCGCCTGCTGAAGCTTTCTTT; CDR3 protein: CASKWAGAPAEAFF; D gene: NA; clone size: NA; CDR3 length: 14; V gene: TRBV28; J gene: TRBJ1-1
CDR3 DNA: TGTGCCAGCAGTGCCTTCTCTGGGGCCAACGTCCTGACTTTC; CDR3 protein: CASSAFSGANVLTF; D gene: NA; clone size: NA; CDR3 length: 14; V gene: TRBV28; J gene: TRBJ2-6